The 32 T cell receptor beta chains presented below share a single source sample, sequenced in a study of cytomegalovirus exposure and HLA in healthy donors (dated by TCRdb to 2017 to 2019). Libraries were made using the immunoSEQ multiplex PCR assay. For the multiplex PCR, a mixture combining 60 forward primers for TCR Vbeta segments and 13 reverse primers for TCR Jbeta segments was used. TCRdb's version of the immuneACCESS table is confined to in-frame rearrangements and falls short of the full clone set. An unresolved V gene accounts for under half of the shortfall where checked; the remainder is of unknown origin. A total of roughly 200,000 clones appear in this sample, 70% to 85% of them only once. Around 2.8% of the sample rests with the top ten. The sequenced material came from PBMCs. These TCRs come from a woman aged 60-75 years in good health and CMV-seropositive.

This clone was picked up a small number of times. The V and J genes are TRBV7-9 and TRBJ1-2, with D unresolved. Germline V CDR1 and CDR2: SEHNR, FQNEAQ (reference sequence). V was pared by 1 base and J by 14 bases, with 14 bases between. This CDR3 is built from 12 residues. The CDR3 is CASSLVREIQTF. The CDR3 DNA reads TGTGCCAGCAGCTTAGTGCGGGAGATACAGACCTTC.

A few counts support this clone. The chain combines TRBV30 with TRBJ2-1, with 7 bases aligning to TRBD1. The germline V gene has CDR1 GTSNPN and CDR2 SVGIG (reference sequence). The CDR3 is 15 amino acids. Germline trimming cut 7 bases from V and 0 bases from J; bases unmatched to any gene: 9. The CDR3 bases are TGTGCCTTATTTAGGGACAGCAGCTCCTACAATGAGCAGTTCTTC. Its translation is CALFRDSSSYNEQFF.

CDR3 DNA: TGTGCCAGCAGTGTGGGCAATTCACCCCTCCACTTT. This encodes CASSVGNSPLHF. The rearrangement joins TRBV2 to TRBJ1-6; D remains ambiguous. V lost 4 bases and J lost 7, with 5 bases in between. This CDR3 comprises 12 residues. Looked up from germline, CDR1 is SNHLY and CDR2 is FYNNEI.

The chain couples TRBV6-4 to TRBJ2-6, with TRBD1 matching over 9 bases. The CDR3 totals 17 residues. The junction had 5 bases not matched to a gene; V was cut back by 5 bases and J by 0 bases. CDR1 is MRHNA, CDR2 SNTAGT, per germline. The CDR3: CASSRTGAISGANVLTF. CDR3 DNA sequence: TGTGCCAGCAGTCGGACAGGGGCGATCTCTGGGGCCAACGTCCTGACTTTC.

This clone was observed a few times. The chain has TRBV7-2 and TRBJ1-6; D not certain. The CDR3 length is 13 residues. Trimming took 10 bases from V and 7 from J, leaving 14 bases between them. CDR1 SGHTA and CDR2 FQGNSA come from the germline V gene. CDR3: CAIRRGTNSPLHF. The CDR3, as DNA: TGTGCCATCCGCCGGGGTACCAATTCACCCCTCCACTTT.

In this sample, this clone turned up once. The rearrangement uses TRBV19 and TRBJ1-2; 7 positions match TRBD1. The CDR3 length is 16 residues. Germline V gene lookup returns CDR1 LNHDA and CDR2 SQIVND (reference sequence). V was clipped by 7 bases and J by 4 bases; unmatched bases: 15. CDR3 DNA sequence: TGTGCCAGTACCTCGGGGTACAGGGGCGAGAGCTATGGCTACACCTTC. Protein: CASTSGYRGESYGYTF. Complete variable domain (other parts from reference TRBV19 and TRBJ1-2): DGGITQSPKYLFRKEGQNVTLSCEQNLNHDAMYWYRQDPGQGLRLIYYSQIVNDFQKGDIAEGYSVSREKKESFPLTVTSAQKNPTAFYLCASTSGYRGESYGYTFGSGTRLTVV.

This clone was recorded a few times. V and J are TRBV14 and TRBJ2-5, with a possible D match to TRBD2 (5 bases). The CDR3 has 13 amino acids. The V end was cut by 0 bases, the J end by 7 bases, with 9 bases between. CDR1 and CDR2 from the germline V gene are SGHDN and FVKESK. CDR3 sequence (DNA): TGTGCCAGCAGCCAAGAGCTCCGGGGGACCCAGTACTTC. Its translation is CASSQELRGTQYF.

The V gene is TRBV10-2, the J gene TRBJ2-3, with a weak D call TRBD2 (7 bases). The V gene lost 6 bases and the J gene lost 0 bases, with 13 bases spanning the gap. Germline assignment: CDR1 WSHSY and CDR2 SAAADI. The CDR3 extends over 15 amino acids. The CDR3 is CASRWGGLSTDTQYF. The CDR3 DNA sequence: TGCGCCAGCAGGTGGGGGGGCCTAAGCACAGATACGCAGTATTTT.

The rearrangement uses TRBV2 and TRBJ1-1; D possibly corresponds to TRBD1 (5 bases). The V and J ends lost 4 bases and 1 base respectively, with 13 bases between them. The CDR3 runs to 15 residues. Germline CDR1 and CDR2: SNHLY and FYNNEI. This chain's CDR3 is CASSAQGGRNTEAFF. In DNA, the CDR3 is TGTGCCAGCAGTGCCCAGGGCGGCCGGAACACTGAAGCTTTCTTT.

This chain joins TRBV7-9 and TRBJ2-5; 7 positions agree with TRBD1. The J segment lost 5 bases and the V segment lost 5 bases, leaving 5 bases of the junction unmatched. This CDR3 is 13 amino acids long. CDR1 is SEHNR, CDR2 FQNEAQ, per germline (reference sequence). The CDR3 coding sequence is TGTGCCAGCAGCGAGCAGGGGGACGAGACCCAGTACTTC. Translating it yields CASSEQGDETQYF.

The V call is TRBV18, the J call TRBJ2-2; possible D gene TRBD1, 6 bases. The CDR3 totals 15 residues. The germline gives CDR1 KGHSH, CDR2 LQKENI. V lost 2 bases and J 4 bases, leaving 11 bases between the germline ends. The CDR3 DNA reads TGTGCCAGCTCACCAAACAGGGTGAGCACCGGGGAGCTGTTTTTT. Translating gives CASSPNRVSTGELFF.

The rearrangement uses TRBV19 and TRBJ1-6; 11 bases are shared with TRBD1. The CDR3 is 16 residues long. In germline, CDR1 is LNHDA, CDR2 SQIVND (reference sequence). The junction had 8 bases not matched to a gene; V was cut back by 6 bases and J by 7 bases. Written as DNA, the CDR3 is TGTGCCAGTAGAATAACCGGGACAGGGGGAAATTCACCCCTCCACTTT. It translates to CASRITGTGGNSPLHF.

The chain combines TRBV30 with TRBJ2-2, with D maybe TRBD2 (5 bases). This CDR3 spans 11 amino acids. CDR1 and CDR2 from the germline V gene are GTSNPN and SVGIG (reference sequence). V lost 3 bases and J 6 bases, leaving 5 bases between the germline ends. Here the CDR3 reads CAWSGAGELFF. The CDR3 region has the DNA TGTGCCTGGAGCGGGGCCGGGGAGCTGTTTTTT.

In DNA form, the CDR3 reads TGTGCCTGGAGTGTAGCGGGGGTTGATACGCAGTATTTT. This gives the protein CAWSVAGVDTQYF. This sequence joins TRBV30 and TRBJ2-3, with 8 bases lining up with TRBD2. The CDR3 contains 13 residues. V was pared by 0 bases and J by 6 bases, with 2 bases of the junction left unmatched. Germline loops: CDR1 GTSNPN, CDR2 SVGIG (reference sequence).

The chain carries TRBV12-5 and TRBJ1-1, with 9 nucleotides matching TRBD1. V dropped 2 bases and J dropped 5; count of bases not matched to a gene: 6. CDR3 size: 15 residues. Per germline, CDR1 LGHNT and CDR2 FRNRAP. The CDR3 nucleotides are TGTGCTAGTGGTTTGCCGGGACAGGGAGGAACTGAAGCTTTCTTT. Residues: CASGLPGQGGTEAFF.

CDR3 loop: CASSLRQAFNSPLHF. CDR3 in DNA: TGTGCCAGCAGCTTGAGGCAGGCCTTTAATTCACCCCTCCACTTT. V is TRBV5-6 and J is TRBJ1-6; D gene ambiguous. V was trimmed by 1 base and J by 6 bases, leaving 11 bases between them. CDR1 and CDR2 from the germline V gene are SGHDT and YYEEEE. This CDR3 region has 15 residues.

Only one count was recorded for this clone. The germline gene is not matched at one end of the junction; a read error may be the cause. CDR3 in amino acids: CASSEGTRLLREQYF. CDR3 coding DNA: TGTGCCAGCAGCGAAGGGACTCGGTTGTTGCGGGAGCAGTACTTC. This rearrangement joins TRBV2 to TRBJ2-7; tentative D call: TRBD2 (6 bases). The germline V gene encodes CDR1 SNHLY and CDR2 FYNNEI. The CDR3 is 15 residues long.

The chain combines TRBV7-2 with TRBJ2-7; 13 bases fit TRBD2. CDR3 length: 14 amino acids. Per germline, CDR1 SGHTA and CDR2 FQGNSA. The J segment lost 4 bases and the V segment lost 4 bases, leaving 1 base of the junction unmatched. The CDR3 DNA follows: TGTGCCAGCAGCTCACTAGCGGGGGGGTACGAGCAGTACTTC. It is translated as CASSSLAGGYEQYF.

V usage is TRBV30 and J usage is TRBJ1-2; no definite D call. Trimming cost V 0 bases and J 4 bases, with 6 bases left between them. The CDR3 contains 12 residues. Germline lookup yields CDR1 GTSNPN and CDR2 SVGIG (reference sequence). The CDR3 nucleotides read TGTGCCTGGAGTGTATCGAGCTATGGCTACACCTTC. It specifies CAWSVSSYGYTF.

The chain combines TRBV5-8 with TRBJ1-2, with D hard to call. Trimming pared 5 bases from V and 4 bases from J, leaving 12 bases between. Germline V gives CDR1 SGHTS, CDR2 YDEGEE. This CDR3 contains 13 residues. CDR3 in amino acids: CASRRTGSYGYTF. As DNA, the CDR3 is TGTGCCAGCAGGCGGACTGGAAGCTATGGCTACACCTTC.

In DNA form, the CDR3 reads TGTGCCAGCAGCCTTGAGTGGACAGGGGCCGAGCAGTACTTC. Amino acids: CASSLEWTGAEQYF. This chain joins TRBV5-6 and TRBJ2-5; 9 positions agree with TRBD1. The closer fit of TRBJ2-7 to the DNA end suggests the J call may be wrong. CDR1 and CDR2 from the germline V gene are SGHDT and YYEEEE. CDR3 length: 14 amino acids.

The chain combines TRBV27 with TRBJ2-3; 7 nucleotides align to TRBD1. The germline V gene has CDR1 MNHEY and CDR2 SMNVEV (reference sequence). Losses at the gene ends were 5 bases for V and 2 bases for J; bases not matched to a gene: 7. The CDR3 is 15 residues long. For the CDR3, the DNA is TGTGCCAGCAGTATCCGACAGGGAGTCACAGATACGCAGTATTTT. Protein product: CASSIRQGVTDTQYF.

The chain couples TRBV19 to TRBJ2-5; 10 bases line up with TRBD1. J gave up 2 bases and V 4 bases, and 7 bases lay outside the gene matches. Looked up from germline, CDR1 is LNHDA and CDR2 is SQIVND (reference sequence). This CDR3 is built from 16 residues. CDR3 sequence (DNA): TGTGCCAGTAGTAAAGGGGGGACAGGGGTACAAGAGACCCAGTACTTC. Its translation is CASSKGGTGVQETQYF.

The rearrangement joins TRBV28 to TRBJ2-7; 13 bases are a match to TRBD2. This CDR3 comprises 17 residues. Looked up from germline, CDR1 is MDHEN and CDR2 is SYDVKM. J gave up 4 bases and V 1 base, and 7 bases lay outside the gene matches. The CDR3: CASSLYPGLAGPYEQYF. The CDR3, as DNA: TGTGCCAGCAGTTTATACCCGGGACTAGCGGGACCTTACGAGCAGTACTTC.

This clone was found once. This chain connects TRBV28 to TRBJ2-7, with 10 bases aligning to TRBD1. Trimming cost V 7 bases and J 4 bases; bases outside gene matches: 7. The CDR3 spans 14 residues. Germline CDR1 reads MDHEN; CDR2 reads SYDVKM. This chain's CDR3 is CASTRDRGMYEQYF. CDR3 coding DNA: TGTGCCAGCACTCGGGACAGGGGAATGTACGAGCAGTACTTC.

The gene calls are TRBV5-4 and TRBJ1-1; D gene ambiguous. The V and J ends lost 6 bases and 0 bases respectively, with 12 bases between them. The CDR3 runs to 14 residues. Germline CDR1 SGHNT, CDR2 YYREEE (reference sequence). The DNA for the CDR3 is TGTGCCAGCACCCCCTCAGGTATGAACACTGAAGCTTTCTTT. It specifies CASTPSGMNTEAFF.

The CDR3 DNA follows: TGTGCCAGCAGTTGGGGACAGGGAACCTACACCTTC. It translates to CASSWGQGTYTF. The chain is built from TRBV6-6 and TRBJ1-2; 9 bases are a match to TRBD1. The V and J ends lost 4 bases and 10 bases, in that order; junction bases with no gene match: 4. Germline CDR1 is MNHNY and CDR2 is SVGAGI (reference sequence). The CDR3 is 12 amino acids.

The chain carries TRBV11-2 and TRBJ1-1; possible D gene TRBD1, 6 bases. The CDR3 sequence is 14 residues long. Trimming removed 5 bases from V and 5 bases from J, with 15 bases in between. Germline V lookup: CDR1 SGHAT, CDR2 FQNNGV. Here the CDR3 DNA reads TGTGCCAGCAGCGGGGGCGGAAGATGGACTGAAGCTTTCTTT. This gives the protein CASSGGGRWTEAFF.

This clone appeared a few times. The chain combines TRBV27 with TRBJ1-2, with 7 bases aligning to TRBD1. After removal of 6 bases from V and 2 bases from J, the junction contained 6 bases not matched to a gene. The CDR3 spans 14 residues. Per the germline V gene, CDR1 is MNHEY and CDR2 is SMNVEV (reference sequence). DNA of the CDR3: TGTGCCAGCAGAAGGACAGGATCAAACTATGGCTACACCTTC. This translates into CASRRTGSNYGYTF.

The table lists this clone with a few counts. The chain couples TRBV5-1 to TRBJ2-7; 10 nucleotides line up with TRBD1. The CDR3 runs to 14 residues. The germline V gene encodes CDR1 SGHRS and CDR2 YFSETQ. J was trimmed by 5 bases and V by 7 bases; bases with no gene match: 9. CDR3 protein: CASGSGTGAHEQYF. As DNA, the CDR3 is TGCGCCAGCGGATCCGGGACAGGGGCCCACGAGCAGTACTTC.

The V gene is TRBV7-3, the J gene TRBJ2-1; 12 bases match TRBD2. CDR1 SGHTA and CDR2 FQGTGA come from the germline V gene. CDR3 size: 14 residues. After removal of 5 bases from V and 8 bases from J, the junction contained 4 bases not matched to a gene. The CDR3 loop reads CASSPSGGADEQFF. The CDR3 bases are TGTGCCAGCAGCCCTAGCGGGGGGGCGGATGAGCAGTTCTTC. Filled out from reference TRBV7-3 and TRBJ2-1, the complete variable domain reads GAGVSQTPSNKVTEKGKYVELRCDPISGHTALYWYRQSLGQGPEFLIYFQGTGAADDSGLPNDRFFAVRPEGSVSTLKIQRTERGDSAVYLCASSPSGGADEQFFGPGTRLTVL.

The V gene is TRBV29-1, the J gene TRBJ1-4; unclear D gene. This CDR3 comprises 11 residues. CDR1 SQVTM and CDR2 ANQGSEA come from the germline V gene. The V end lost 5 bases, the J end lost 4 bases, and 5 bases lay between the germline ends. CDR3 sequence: CSVLFNEKLFF. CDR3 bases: TGCAGCGTTCTTTTTAATGAAAAACTGTTTTTT.